This TCR beta chain was recovered during a study of T-cell reconstitution after alpha-beta-depleted transplantation in children (dated by TCRdb to the mid-2010s). In terms of the full investigation: T-cell immune reconstitution after TCRalphabeta/CD19-depleted allogeneic hematopoietic cell transplantation in children was quantitatively tracked in the study by means of TCR repertoire profiling.

Library preparation employed PCR. Reads for this sample came from an Illumina HiSeq 2500. TCR library preparation used molecular barcoding, with unique molecular identifiers applied to normalize quantification of the TCRbeta repertoire. The public reads were reprocessed in TCRdb via fastp at Q25 and MiXCR, keeping in-frame beta chains. Every entry covers one CDR3 protein and lists the most common genes and DNA from its rows. For this sample the table gives roughly 50,000 distinct CDR3 sequences, of which approximately 43% were detected only once. 98% of the sample goes to the ten largest clones. Findings and caveats that apply to the study as a whole: In some patients, the high TCRbeta diversity seen at day 60 was put down to recipient T cells and intrathymic progenitors that had survived conditioning. About two months after transplant, the apparently early recovery of alphabetaT-cell counts reportedly depended on just several hundred clones that had expanded rapidly and came from non-depleted graft cells. The frequencies of hyperexpanded clones fell over the following months, and after one year, T-cell counts and TCRbeta diversity were mostly attributed to newly produced T cells.

From a lookup of the germline V gene (reference sequence), CDR1 and CDR2 are MNHEY and SMNVEV. The CDR3 covers 15 residues, taking in both the cysteine and the phenylalanine. The only DNA kept is the CDR3, 45 bases in frame from the first base. V loses 0 bases, J loses 5 bases, and the germline ends lie 13 bases apart. The label giving this sample's treatment or condition can be read as: allogeneic hematopoietic cell transplantation with graft depleted of TCRalphabeta T cells and CD19 B cells. The transplant recipients were children given TCRalphabeta/CD19-depleted allogeneic hematopoietic cell grafts. About this clonotype itself: The target of this receptor is not known. No base quality values were provided; no much bigger clone lies one nucleotide off.

The receptor chain draws on TRBV27 and TRBJ2-5; TRBD2 could be the D gene, as 5 bases match. Sequenced material: PBMCs, mostly from graft donor cells, taken 360 days after TCRalphabeta/CD19-depleted stem cell transplant. The TCR sequence derives from a male patient under 18 who had a stem cell transplant for acute lymphoblastic leukemia, so the T cells may come from the graft donor. CDR3 protein: CASSLSIAFRETQYF. The sequence in DNA is TGTGCCAGCAGTTTATCTATAGCGTTTCGGGAGACCCAGTACTTC.